The sequence of this TCR beta chain was determined in a study of glioma-infiltrating T cells. TCR alpha and beta CDR3 regions were amplified from RNA using iRepertoire nested multiplex PCR. Input was 100-400 ng of tissue mRNA or PBMC total RNA. TCRdb analysed the multiplex PCR reads with MiXCR anew, one entry per CDR3 protein. The table has some 100,000 distinct CDR3 sequences, less than 30% seen once. This clonotype was detected ten times or more. Its antigen is currently unknown. Whole-study results and caveats: Non-neoplastic patients had below-expected tissue-blood divergence, while all gliomas exceeded expectation. Tissue and blood shared very few CDR3 sequences.

The CDR3 covers 14 residues. Trimming cost V 3 bases and J 2 bases, with 11 bases left between them. Per germline, CDR1 KGHSH and CDR2 LQKENI. The TCR originated in a human donor with low-grade glioma or glioblastoma, undergoing nonglioma brain surgery, or in good health (not recorded which). This rearrangement joins TRBV18 to TRBJ2-7; D is uncertain. Sequencing was carried out using glioma tissue, nonneoplastic brain tissue, or PBMCs (not recorded which). The CDR3 DNA follows: TGTGCCAGCTCACCGGTCATCCAGGCCTACGAGCAGTACTTC. Its protein is CASSPVIQAYEQYF. Supplemented by reference TRBV18 and TRBJ2-7, the full variable domain reads NAGVMQNPRHLVRRRGQEARLRCSPMKGHSHVYWYRQLPEEGLKFMVYLQKENIIDESGMPKERFSAEFPKEGPSILRIQQVVRGDSAAYFCASSPVIQAYEQYFGPGTRLTVT.